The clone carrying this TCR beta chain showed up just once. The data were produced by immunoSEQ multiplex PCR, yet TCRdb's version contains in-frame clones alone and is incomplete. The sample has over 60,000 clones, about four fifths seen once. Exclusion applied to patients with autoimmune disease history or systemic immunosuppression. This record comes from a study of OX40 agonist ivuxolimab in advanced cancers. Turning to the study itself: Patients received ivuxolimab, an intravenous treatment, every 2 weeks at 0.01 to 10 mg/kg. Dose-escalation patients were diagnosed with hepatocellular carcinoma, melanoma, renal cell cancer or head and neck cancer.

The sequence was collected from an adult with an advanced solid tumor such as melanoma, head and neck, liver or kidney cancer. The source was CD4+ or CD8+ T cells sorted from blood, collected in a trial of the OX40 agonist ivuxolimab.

The CDR3, as DNA: TGTGCCACTGGGACAGAGGGGCAGCCCCAGCATTTT. The encoded protein is CATGTEGQPQHF. The rearrangement joins TRBV2 to TRBJ1-5, with 7 bases identical to TRBD1. The germline V gene encodes CDR1 SNHLY and CDR2 FYNNEI. CDR3 length equals 12 residues. Trimming cost V 10 bases and J 7 bases; bases outside gene matches: 7.